The T cell receptor beta chain described here comes from a study of T cells expressing NK-cell markers. The authors made TCR beta cDNA libraries by 5'RACE template switching. This switching added a universal primer site and UMIs. TCRdb reanalyzed the 5' RACE reads, giving one entry per CDR3 protein sequence and no DNA. In total, the table holds 500,000 to 700,000 distinct CDR3 sequences. CDR1 and CDR2 from the germline V gene are SEHNR and FQNEAQ (reference sequence). This CDR3 contains 15 residues. The rearrangement uses TRBV7-9 and TRBJ1-2; TCRdb lists TRBD1, though no DNA is available to test this call. Input material: blood T cells: a sorted CD56 or NKG2C T cell subset, CD4+ or CD8+ T cells, or bulk PBMC T cells (not recorded which). This sequence was found in a man aged 18 to 35 in good health. The CDR3 is CASTPRQGSVYGYTF. Full variable domain (remainder filled in from reference TRBV7-9 and TRBJ1-2): DTGVSQNPRHKITKRGQNVTFRCDPISEHNRLYWYRQTLGQGPEFLTYFQNEAQLEKSRLLSDRFSAERPKGSFSTLEIQRTEQGDSAMYLCASTPRQGSVYGYTFGSGTRLTVV.